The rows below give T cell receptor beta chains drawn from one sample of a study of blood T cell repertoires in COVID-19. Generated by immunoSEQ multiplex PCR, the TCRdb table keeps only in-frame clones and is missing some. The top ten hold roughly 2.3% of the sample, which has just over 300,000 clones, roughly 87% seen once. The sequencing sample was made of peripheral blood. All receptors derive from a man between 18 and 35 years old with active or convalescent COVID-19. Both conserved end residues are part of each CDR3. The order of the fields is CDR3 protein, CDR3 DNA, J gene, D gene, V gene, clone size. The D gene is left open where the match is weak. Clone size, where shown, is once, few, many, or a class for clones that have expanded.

CDR3 protein: CATSDLQGRTGEQFF; CDR3 DNA: TGTGCCACCAGTGATTTGCAGGGCAGAACAGGGGAGCAGTTCTTC; J gene: TRBJ2-1; D gene: .; V gene: TRBV24-1; clone size: .
CDR3 protein: CASSNRGGHQPYEQYF; CDR3 DNA: TGTGCCAGCAGCAATAGAGGGGGACATCAGCCCTACGAGCAGTACTTC; J gene: TRBJ2-7; D gene: .; V gene: TRBV3-1/TRBV3-2; clone size: .
CDR3 protein: CASRNRVETYEQYF; CDR3 DNA: TGTGCCAGCAGAAACCGGGTCGAAACCTACGAGCAGTACTTC; J gene: TRBJ2-7; D gene: .; V gene: TRBV6-5; clone size: .
CDR3 protein: CASRRGMNTEAFF; CDR3 DNA: TGTGCCAGCAGAAGGGGGATGAACACTGAAGCTTTCTTT; J gene: TRBJ1-1; D gene: .; V gene: TRBV13; clone size: .
CDR3 protein: CASSGGNYGYTF; CDR3 DNA: TGCGCCAGCAGTGGCGGAAACTATGGCTACACCTTC; J gene: TRBJ1-2; D gene: .; V gene: TRBV4-1; clone size: few
CDR3 protein: CASSLYSGISEQYF; CDR3 DNA: TGTGCCAGCAGTTTGTATAGTGGTATTAGCGAGCAGTACTTC; J gene: TRBJ2-7; D gene: .; V gene: TRBV27; clone size: .
CDR3 protein: CASSLSLEKEAFF; CDR3 DNA: TGTGCCAGCAGTTTATCCCTCGAGAAAGAAGCTTTCTTT; J gene: TRBJ1-1; D gene: .; V gene: TRBV28; clone size: .
CDR3 protein: CASSSLRGTNEKLFF; CDR3 DNA: TGTGCCAGCAGTTCCCTCAGGGGGACTAATGAAAAACTGTTTTTT; J gene: TRBJ1-4; D gene: TRBD1; V gene: TRBV27; clone size: .
CDR3 protein: CASNTGTGLETQYF; CDR3 DNA: TGTGCCAGCAACACCGGGACAGGGTTAGAGACCCAGTACTTC; J gene: TRBJ2-5; D gene: TRBD1; V gene: TRBV2; clone size: .
CDR3 protein: CASREGETQYF; CDR3 DNA: TGTGCCAGCAGAGAGGGGGAAACGCAGTATTTT; J gene: TRBJ2-3; D gene: .; V gene: TRBV2; clone size: .
CDR3 protein: CASSLDISGGANTGELFF; CDR3 DNA: TGTGCCAGCAGCTTGGATATTAGCGGGGGGGCGAACACCGGGGAGCTGTTTTTT; J gene: TRBJ2-2; D gene: TRBD2; V gene: TRBV5-4; clone size: .
CDR3 protein: CASSTLAGERNEQFF; CDR3 DNA: TGTGCCAGCAGCACACTAGCGGGAGAAAGGAATGAGCAGTTCTTC; J gene: TRBJ2-1; D gene: TRBD2; V gene: TRBV27; clone size: .
CDR3 protein: CASSLGPTVSYGYTF; CDR3 DNA: TGTGCCAGCAGCTTGGGGCCGACAGTGTCCTATGGCTACACCTTC; J gene: TRBJ1-2; D gene: .; V gene: TRBV5-6; clone size: .
CDR3 protein: CASSLGAGADYNEQFF; CDR3 DNA: TGTGCCAGCAGCCTGGGGGCGGGAGCGGACTACAATGAGCAGTTCTTC; J gene: TRBJ2-1; D gene: .; V gene: TRBV28; clone size: .
CDR3 protein: CASRRTGGRNEQFF; CDR3 DNA: TGTGCCAGCAGGAGGACAGGGGGGCGCAATGAGCAGTTCTTC; J gene: TRBJ2-1; D gene: TRBD1; V gene: TRBV27; clone size: .
CDR3 protein: CASSLSAGRGYEQYF; CDR3 DNA: TGTGCCAGCAGCTTGTCGGCGGGCCGTGGGTACGAGCAGTACTTC; J gene: TRBJ2-7; D gene: .; V gene: TRBV11-1; clone size: .
CDR3 protein: CASGRPGQGAYEQFF; CDR3 DNA: TGTGCCAGCGGCCGACCGGGACAGGGGGCCTATGAGCAGTTCTTC; J gene: TRBJ2-1; D gene: TRBD1; V gene: TRBV6-2/TRBV6-3; clone size: .
CDR3 protein: CASSTLPPADTGELFF; CDR3 DNA: TGTGCCAGTAGTACGCTGCCACCCGCAGACACCGGGGAGCTGTTTTTT; J gene: TRBJ2-2; D gene: .; V gene: TRBV19; clone size: .
CDR3 protein: CAISEAREGPNEQFF; CDR3 DNA: TGTGCCATCAGTGAGGCGCGGGAGGGCCCCAATGAGCAGTTCTTC; J gene: TRBJ2-1; D gene: TRBD2; V gene: TRBV10-3; clone size: .
CDR3 protein: CATGTGRFGNGELFF; CDR3 DNA: .; J gene: TRBJ2-2; D gene: .; V gene: TRBV6-5; clone size: .
CDR3 protein: CASSPNTLEVGENTEAFF; CDR3 DNA: TGTGCCAGCAGCCCCAATACTTTGGAAGTAGGGGAGAACACTGAAGCTTTCTTT; J gene: TRBJ1-1; D gene: .; V gene: TRBV5-6; clone size: .
CDR3 protein: CASSQASGGLSGYTF; CDR3 DNA: TGCGCCAGCAGCCAAGCCTCCGGGGGGCTTAGCGGCTACACCTTC; J gene: TRBJ1-2; D gene: .; V gene: TRBV4-1; clone size: .
CDR3 protein: CASRKPGENGNTIYF; CDR3 DNA: TGTGCCAGCAGGAAGCCAGGGGAGAACGGAAACACCATATATTTT; J gene: TRBJ1-3; D gene: .; V gene: TRBV5-6; clone size: .
CDR3 protein: CASSIGLLAGGQIEQFF; CDR3 DNA: TGTGCCAGTAGTATCGGCCTGCTAGCGGGGGGGCAAATTGAGCAGTTCTTC; J gene: TRBJ2-1; D gene: TRBD2; V gene: TRBV19; clone size: many
CDR3 protein: CATSDLLSTGELFF; CDR3 DNA: TGTGCCACCAGTGATTTGCTAAGTACCGGGGAGCTGTTTTTT; J gene: TRBJ2-2; D gene: .; V gene: TRBV24-1; clone size: .
CDR3 protein: CASSLVLSTDTQYF; CDR3 DNA: TGTGCCAGCAGCTTAGTACTAAGCACAGATACGCAGTATTTT; J gene: TRBJ2-3; D gene: .; V gene: TRBV7-2; clone size: .
CDR3 protein: CASSIGQGNSPLHF; CDR3 DNA: TGTGCCAGCAGCATCGGACAGGGGAATTCACCCCTCCACTTT; J gene: TRBJ1-6; D gene: TRBD1; V gene: TRBV5-4; clone size: once
CDR3 protein: CASSIGSLDGELFF; CDR3 DNA: TGTGCCAGTAGTATAGGCTCACTTGACGGGGAGCTGTTTTTT; J gene: TRBJ2-2; D gene: .; V gene: TRBV19; clone size: .
CDR3 protein: CASSQDRNEQFF; CDR3 DNA: TGTGCCAGCAGCCAAGATCGGAATGAGCAGTTCTTC; J gene: TRBJ2-1; D gene: .; V gene: TRBV3-1/TRBV3-2; clone size: .
CDR3 protein: CASGPGGGDHNEQFF; CDR3 DNA: TGTGCCAGCGGTCCGGGAGGCGGGGACCACAATGAGCAGTTCTTC; J gene: TRBJ2-1; D gene: TRBD2; V gene: TRBV6-4; clone size: few
CDR3 protein: CASSQATGSYNSPLHF; CDR3 DNA: TGCGCCAGCAGCCAAGCAACAGGCTCCTATAATTCACCCCTCCACTTT; J gene: TRBJ1-6; D gene: .; V gene: TRBV4-1; clone size: .
CDR3 protein: CASSLEGLGQGRSPLHF; CDR3 DNA: TGTGCCAGCAGCTTAGAGGGTTTAGGACAGGGCCGGTCACCCCTCCACTTT; J gene: TRBJ1-6; D gene: TRBD1; V gene: TRBV7-6; clone size: .
CDR3 protein: CASSPPSGGGGSEQFF; CDR3 DNA: TGTGCCAGTAGTCCACCCTCGGGGGGAGGTGGGAGTGAGCAGTTCTTC; J gene: TRBJ2-1; D gene: TRBD2; V gene: TRBV19; clone size: few
CDR3 protein: CATSLTGLNSPLHF; CDR3 DNA: TGTGCCACGAGCTTGACAGGGCTTAATTCACCCCTCCACTTT; J gene: TRBJ1-6; D gene: TRBD1; V gene: TRBV15; clone size: .
CDR3 protein: CSVKGRLQETQYF; CDR3 DNA: TGCAGCGTTAAAGGGAGACTGCAAGAGACCCAGTACTTC; J gene: TRBJ2-5; D gene: .; V gene: TRBV29-1; clone size: .
CDR3 protein: CASSLFRYNEQFF; CDR3 DNA: TGTGCCAGCAGCTTGTTTCGCTACAATGAGCAGTTCTTC; J gene: TRBJ2-1; D gene: .; V gene: TRBV5-6; clone size: .
CDR3 protein: CASSGTSGIYEQYF; CDR3 DNA: TGTGCCAGCAGTGGGACTAGCGGGATCTACGAGCAGTACTTC; J gene: TRBJ2-7; D gene: TRBD2; V gene: TRBV27; clone size: .
CDR3 protein: CASKPGQGYSNQPQHF; CDR3 DNA: TGTGCCAGCAAACCGGGACAGGGGTATAGCAATCAGCCCCAGCATTTT; J gene: TRBJ1-5; D gene: TRBD1; V gene: TRBV2; clone size: .
CDR3 protein: CATSDSQTGESQPNEQFF; CDR3 DNA: TGTGCCACCAGTGATTCGCAGACAGGGGAATCACAACCGAATGAGCAGTTCTTC; J gene: TRBJ2-1; D gene: TRBD1; V gene: TRBV24-1; clone size: once
CDR3 protein: CASSLEARGYNEQFF; CDR3 DNA: TGTGCCAGCAGCTTAGAGGCCAGGGGATACAATGAGCAGTTCTTC; J gene: TRBJ2-1; D gene: .; V gene: TRBV7-3; clone size: .
CDR3 protein: CASSQTGTSGYTF; CDR3 DNA: TGCGCCAGCAGCCAGACAGGGACAAGCGGCTACACCTTC; J gene: TRBJ1-2; D gene: TRBD1; V gene: TRBV4-1; clone size: few
CDR3 protein: CASSVDGAGELFF; CDR3 DNA: TGTGCCAGCAGCGTAGACGGGGCCGGGGAGCTGTTTTTT; J gene: TRBJ2-2; D gene: .; V gene: TRBV9; clone size: .
CDR3 protein: CASGPYEQYF; CDR3 DNA: TGTGCCAGCGGGCCCTACGAGCAGTACTTC; J gene: TRBJ2-7; D gene: .; V gene: TRBV28; clone size: once
CDR3 protein: CASSQDSRHSYNSPLHF; CDR3 DNA: TGTGCCAGCAGCCAAGACAGCCGTCACTCCTATAATTCACCCCTCCACTTT; J gene: TRBJ1-6; D gene: .; V gene: TRBV7-8; clone size: .
CDR3 protein: CASTRGNQPQHF; CDR3 DNA: TGTGCCAGCACCAGGGGGAATCAGCCCCAGCATTTT; J gene: TRBJ1-5; D gene: TRBD1; V gene: TRBV6-5; clone size: .
CDR3 protein: CASSFTGGTEAFF; CDR3 DNA: TGCGCCAGCAGCTTTACAGGGGGCACTGAAGCTTTCTTT; J gene: TRBJ1-1; D gene: TRBD1; V gene: TRBV5-1; clone size: .
CDR3 protein: CASTPTATSYNEQFF; CDR3 DNA: TGTGCCAGTACCCCGACAGCAACCTCCTACAATGAGCAGTTCTTC; J gene: TRBJ2-1; D gene: .; V gene: TRBV19; clone size: .
CDR3 protein: CASSPPWVAVAKNIQYF; CDR3 DNA: TGTGCCAGCAGCCCTCCTTGGGTAGCGGTAGCCAAAAACATTCAGTACTTC; J gene: TRBJ2-4; D gene: .; V gene: TRBV28; clone size: .
CDR3 protein: CASSRRLGQGESPLHF; CDR3 DNA: TGCGCCAGCAGCCGACGTCTGGGACAGGGGGAATCACCCCTCCACTTT; J gene: TRBJ1-6; D gene: TRBD1; V gene: TRBV4-1; clone size: .